The 18 T cell receptor beta chains in this list originate from one sample, sequenced in a study of OX40 agonist ivuxolimab in advanced cancers. This table comes from immunoSEQ multiplex PCR, and its TCRdb copy is limited to in-frame clones, with some not included. This sample carries about 100,000 clones, about nine tenths of them seen once, and the ten largest clones take under 0.4%. The sample in question was CD4+ or CD8+ T cells sorted from blood, obtained in a trial of the OX40 agonist ivuxolimab. All receptors derive from an adult with an advanced solid tumor such as melanoma, head and neck, liver or kidney cancer.

The chain is built from TRBV7-6 and TRBJ1-5, with D hard to call. Trimming stripped 7 bases from V and 0 bases from J, with 19 bases between. Germline CDR1 and CDR2: SGHVS and FNYEAQ. The CDR3 extends over 17 amino acids. The CDR3 sequence: CASNLAEPQYSNQPQHF. The CDR3 DNA is TGTGCCAGCAACTTGGCAGAGCCTCAATATAGCAATCAGCCCCAGCATTTT.

The gene calls are TRBV6-1 and TRBJ1-2, with a tentative D call TRBD1 (5 bases). The germline gives CDR1 MNHNS, CDR2 SASEGT. The CDR3 totals 11 residues. With 8 bases removed from V and 3 bases from J, the gap between germline ends came to 7 bases. The CDR3, as DNA: TGTGCCAGCGGGACGGACTATGGCTACACCTTC. Translation gives CASGTDYGYTF.

V gene TRBV6-5 combines with J gene TRBJ1-2, with a tentative D call TRBD1 (5 bases). V lost 6 bases and J lost 6, with 14 bases in between. Germline V lookup: CDR1 MNHEY, CDR2 SVGAGI. The CDR3 consists of 13 residues. CDR3 residues: CASSHAQGDGYTF. CDR3 sequence (DNA): TGTGCCAGCAGCCACGCCCAGGGCGATGGCTACACCTTC.

The gene calls are TRBV5-5 and TRBJ2-3, with D perhaps matching TRBD2 (5 bases). Germline V gene sequence: CDR1 SGHKS, CDR2 YYEKEE (reference sequence). The V gene lost 0 bases and the J gene lost 5 bases, with 13 bases spanning the gap. This CDR3 spans 15 amino acids. Written as DNA, the CDR3 is TGTGCCAGCAGCTTGGCCGTGATAGGAGGAGATACGCAGTATTTT. It specifies CASSLAVIGGDTQYF.

The genes are TRBV5-1 and TRBJ2-1; D is unclear. Germline CDR1 SGHRS, CDR2 YFSETQ. The CDR3 sequence is 14 residues long. Trimming cost V 1 base and J 6 bases, with 11 bases left between them. In nucleotides, the CDR3 is TGCGCCAGCAGCTTGCCCACCCCAGGCAATGAGCAGTTCTTC. Translated, it gives CASSLPTPGNEQFF.

This chain links TRBV10-3 with TRBJ2-1; TRBD1 agrees at 11 bases. The CDR3 has 15 amino acids. Germline V CDR1 and CDR2: ENHRY, SYGVKD. J lost 7 bases, V lost 6 bases, and 8 bases had no gene match. The chain's CDR3 is CAISFGQGARNEQFF. CDR3 DNA: TGTGCCATCAGCTTTGGACAGGGGGCGCGGAATGAGCAGTTCTTC.

CDR3 sequence: CASSQSAGLSGNTIYF. CDR3 nucleotides: TGTGCCAGCAGCCAATCCGCAGGGCTCTCGGGAAACACCATATATTTT. The chain is built from TRBV16 and TRBJ1-3; the D gene is possibly TRBD1 (5 bases). V dropped 0 bases and J dropped 4 bases, with 13 bases sitting between them. The CDR3 totals 16 residues. Germline-derived CDR1 and CDR2 are KGHSY and FQNENV.

This clone was seen once. This chain uses TRBV10-3 with TRBJ2-3; TRBD1 matches 9 bases. Germline CDR1 reads ENHRY; CDR2 reads SYGVKD. V lost 8 bases and J lost 2; bases outside the gene matches: 8. There are 15 residues in the CDR3. The CDR3 sequence is CAIGATGGSTDTQYF. The CDR3 DNA reads as TGTGCCATCGGCGCCACAGGGGGCTCCACAGATACGCAGTATTTT.

The rearrangement joins TRBV5-4 to TRBJ2-7, with 11 bases identical to TRBD2. Germline V gives CDR1 SGHNT, CDR2 YYREEE (reference sequence). The V segment lost 0 bases and the J segment 1 base; nucleotides outside the gene matches: 3. The CDR3 is 16 residues long. The CDR3 protein is CASSLGGLAASYEQYF. Here the CDR3 DNA reads TGTGCCAGCAGCTTGGGGGGACTAGCGGCTTCCTACGAGCAGTACTTC. Full variable domain (outside the CDR3, taken from reference TRBV5-4 and TRBJ2-7): ETGVTQSPTHLIKTRGQQVTLRCSSQSGHNTVSWYQQALGQGPQFIFQYYREEENGRGNFPPRFSGLQFPNYSSELNVNALELDDSALYLCASSLGGLAASYEQYFGPGTRLTVT.

DNA of the CDR3: TGTGCCAGCAGTTACTCGTCAGGGTTTACCGGGGAGCTGTTTTTT. Protein sequence: CASSYSSGFTGELFF. The rearrangement joins TRBV6-6 to TRBJ2-2; a possible D gene is TRBD1 (5 bases). The CDR3 sequence is 15 residues long. V lost 0 bases to trimming and J lost 5 bases, with 10 bases between them. Germline V CDR1 and CDR2: MNHNY, SVGAGI (reference sequence).

The rearrangement joins TRBV5-1 to TRBJ2-2, with 14 bases aligning to TRBD2. J gave up 7 bases and V 0 bases, and 11 bases lay outside the gene matches. The CDR3 has 19 residues. Germline CDR1 is SGHRS and CDR2 is YFSETQ. The CDR3 region is CASSLAPSGLAGGVGELFF. The CDR3 DNA follows: TGCGCCAGCAGCTTGGCCCCGTCCGGACTAGCGGGAGGCGTCGGGGAGCTGTTTTTT.

CDR3 loop: CASSGPRDGDEQFF. Written as DNA, the CDR3 is TGTGCCAGCAGTGGACCCAGGGATGGGGATGAGCAGTTCTTC. The V and J genes are TRBV6-6 and TRBJ2-1; D perhaps matches TRBD1 (5 bases). The CDR3 totals 14 residues. With 5 bases removed from V and 8 bases from J, the gap between germline ends came to 16 bases. The V gene's germline CDR1 is MNHNY and CDR2 SVGAGI (reference sequence).

This clone turned up a few times. The gene calls are TRBV28 and TRBJ2-5; either TRBD1 or TRBD2 may fit D (6 bases each). Deletions cut 2 bases from V and 2 bases from J, with 12 bases between. CDR3 length: 15 residues. CDR1 and CDR2 from the germline V gene are MDHEN and SYDVKM. The CDR3: CASSLPQGRQETQYF. The CDR3 DNA reads as TGTGCCAGCAGTTTACCGCAGGGGAGGCAAGAGACCCAGTACTTC.

The chain combines TRBV7-3 with TRBJ1-1; D is undetermined. CDR3 length equals 13 residues. V lost 4 bases, J lost 4 bases, and 10 bases lay in between. CDR1 and CDR2 from the germline V gene are SGHTA and FQGTGA. The CDR3 reads CASSSTMGTEAFF. The CDR3, as DNA: TGTGCCAGCAGCTCAACCATGGGCACTGAAGCTTTCTTT.

CDR3 protein: CASSLGRGFSYNEQFF. CDR3 sequence (DNA): TGTGCCAGCAGCCTGGGGCGCGGGTTCTCCTACAATGAGCAGTTCTTC. The V call is TRBV5-4, the J call TRBJ2-1; D is possibly TRBD1 or TRBD2 (5 bases each). CDR1 is SGHNT, CDR2 YYREEE, per germline (reference sequence). V shed 4 bases and J shed 0 bases, with 14 bases lying between them. The length of the CDR3 is 16 residues. Combining the CDR3 with reference TRBV5-4 and TRBJ2-1 gives the whole variable domain ETGVTQSPTHLIKTRGQQVTLRCSSQSGHNTVSWYQQALGQGPQFIFQYYREEENGRGNFPPRFSGLQFPNYSSELNVNALELDDSALYLCASSLGRGFSYNEQFFGPGTRLTVL.

This clone has only a few counts. This rearrangement joins TRBV27 to TRBJ2-1; D might be TRBD1 or TRBD2, each matching 5 bases. This CDR3 contains 13 residues. Germline CDR1 MNHEY, CDR2 SMNVEV (reference sequence). The germline V and J ends were trimmed by 6 bases and 13 bases, with 19 bases remaining between them. CDR3 protein: CASSFGAGRTQFF. CDR3 sequence (DNA): TGTGCCAGCAGCTTCGGGGCCGGGCGGACTCAGTTCTTC.

This clone was detected only once. The J gene is TRBJ1-5, the V gene TRBV30; no definite D call. CDR1 and CDR2 from the germline V gene are GTSNPN and SVGIG (reference sequence). There are 13 residues in the CDR3. V was cut by 2 bases and J by 6 bases, with 11 bases left in between. DNA of the CDR3: TGTGCCTGGAGTTTGGGAAATAGTCAGCCCCAGCATTTT. Its translation: CAWSLGNSQPQHF.

As regards this clone: The limits of the CDR3 on the DNA are not certain, so only TCRdb's listed CDR3 is given. This rearrangement joins TRBV28 to TRBJ1-2. The CDR3 is 14 residues long, ends included. Germline assignment: CDR1 MDHEN and CDR2 SYDVKM. The CDR3 reads CASSTSAADYGYTF.